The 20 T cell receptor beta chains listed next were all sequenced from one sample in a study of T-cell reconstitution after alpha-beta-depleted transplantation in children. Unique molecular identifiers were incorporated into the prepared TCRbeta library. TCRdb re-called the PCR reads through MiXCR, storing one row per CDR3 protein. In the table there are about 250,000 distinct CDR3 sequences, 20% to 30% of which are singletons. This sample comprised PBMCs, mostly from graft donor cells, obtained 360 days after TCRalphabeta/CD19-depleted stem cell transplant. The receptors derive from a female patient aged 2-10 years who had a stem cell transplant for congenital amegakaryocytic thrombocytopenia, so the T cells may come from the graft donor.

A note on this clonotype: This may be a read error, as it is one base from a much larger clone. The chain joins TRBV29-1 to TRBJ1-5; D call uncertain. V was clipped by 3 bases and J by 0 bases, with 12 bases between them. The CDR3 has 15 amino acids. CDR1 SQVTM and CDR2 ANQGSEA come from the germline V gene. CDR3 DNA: TGCAGCGTTGACTCGTACCAGACTAGCAATCAGCCCCAGCATTTT. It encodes CSVDSYQTSNQPQHF.

The CDR3 loop is CATLASPRDTQYF. CDR3 sequence (DNA): TGTGCCACATTAGCGTCCCCCCGGGATACGCAGTATTTT. V usage is TRBV12-3 or TRBV12-4 and J usage is TRBJ2-3, with D possibly TRBD2 on 5 matching bases. The CDR3 runs to 13 residues. Trimming took 10 bases from V and 6 from J, leaving 17 bases between them.

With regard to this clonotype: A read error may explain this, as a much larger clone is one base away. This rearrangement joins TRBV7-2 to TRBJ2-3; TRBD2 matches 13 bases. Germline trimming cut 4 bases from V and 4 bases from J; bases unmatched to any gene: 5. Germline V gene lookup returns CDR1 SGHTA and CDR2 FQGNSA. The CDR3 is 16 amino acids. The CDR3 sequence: CASSSGLAGEADTQYF. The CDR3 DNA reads TGTGCCAGCAGCTCCGGACTAGCGGGAGAGGCAGATACGCAGTATTTT.

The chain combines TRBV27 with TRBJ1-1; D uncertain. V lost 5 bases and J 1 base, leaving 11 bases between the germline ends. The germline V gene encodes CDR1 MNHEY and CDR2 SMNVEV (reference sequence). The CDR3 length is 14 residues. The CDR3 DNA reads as TGTGCCAGCAGTGGAAGACGTACGAACACTGAAGCTTTCTTT. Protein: CASSGRRTNTEAFF.

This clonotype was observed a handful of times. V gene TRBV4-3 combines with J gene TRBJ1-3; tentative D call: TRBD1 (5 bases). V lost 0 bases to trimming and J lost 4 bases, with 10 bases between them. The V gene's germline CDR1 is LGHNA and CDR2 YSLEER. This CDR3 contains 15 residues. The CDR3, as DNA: TGCGCCAGCAGCCAAGAAGCAGGGTCCGGAAACACCATATATTTT. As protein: CASSQEAGSGNTIYF.

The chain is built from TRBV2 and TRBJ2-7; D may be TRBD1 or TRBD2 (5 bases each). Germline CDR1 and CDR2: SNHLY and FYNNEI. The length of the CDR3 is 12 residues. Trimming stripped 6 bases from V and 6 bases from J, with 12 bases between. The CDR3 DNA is TGTGCCAGCAGGGGGGTACCAATCGAGCAGTACTTC. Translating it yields CASRGVPIEQYF.

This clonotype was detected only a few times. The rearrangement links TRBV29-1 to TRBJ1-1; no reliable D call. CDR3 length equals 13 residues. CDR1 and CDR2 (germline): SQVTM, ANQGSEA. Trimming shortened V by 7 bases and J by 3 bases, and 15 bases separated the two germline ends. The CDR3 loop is CSAGKGQYTEAFF. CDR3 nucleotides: TGCAGCGCCGGAAAAGGGCAGTACACTGAAGCTTTCTTT.

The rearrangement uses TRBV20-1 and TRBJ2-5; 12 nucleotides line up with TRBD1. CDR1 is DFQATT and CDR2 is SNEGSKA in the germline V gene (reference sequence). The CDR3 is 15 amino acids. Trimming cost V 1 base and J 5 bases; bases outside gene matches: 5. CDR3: CSARGGTGGVETQYF. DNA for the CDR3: TGCAGTGCTAGAGGCGGGACAGGGGGCGTGGAGACCCAGTACTTC.

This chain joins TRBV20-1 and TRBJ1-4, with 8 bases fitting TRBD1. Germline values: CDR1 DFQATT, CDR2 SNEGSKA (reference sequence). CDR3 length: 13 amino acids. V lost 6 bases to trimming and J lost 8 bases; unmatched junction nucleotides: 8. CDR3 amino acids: CSAKTGVGEKLFF. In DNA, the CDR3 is TGCAGTGCAAAGACAGGGGTGGGAGAAAAACTGTTTTTT.

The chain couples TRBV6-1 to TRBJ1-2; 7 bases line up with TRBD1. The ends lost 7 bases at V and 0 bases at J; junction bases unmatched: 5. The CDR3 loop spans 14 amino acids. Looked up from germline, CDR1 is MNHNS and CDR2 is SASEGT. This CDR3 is CASTRQGSNYGYTF. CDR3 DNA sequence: TGTGCCAGCACCCGACAGGGATCTAACTATGGCTACACCTTC.

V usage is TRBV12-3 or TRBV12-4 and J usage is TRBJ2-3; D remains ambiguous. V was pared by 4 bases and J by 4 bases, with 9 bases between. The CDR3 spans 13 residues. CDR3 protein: CASSSAESDTQYF. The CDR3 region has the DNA TGTGCCAGCAGTTCCGCCGAATCAGATACGCAGTATTTT.

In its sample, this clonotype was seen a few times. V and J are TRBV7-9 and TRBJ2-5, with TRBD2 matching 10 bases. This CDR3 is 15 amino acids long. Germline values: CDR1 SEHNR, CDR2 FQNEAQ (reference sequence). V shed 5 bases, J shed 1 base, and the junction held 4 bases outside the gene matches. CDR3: CASSALAGAQETQYF. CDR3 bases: TGTGCCAGCAGCGCCCTAGCGGGGGCCCAAGAGACCCAGTACTTC.

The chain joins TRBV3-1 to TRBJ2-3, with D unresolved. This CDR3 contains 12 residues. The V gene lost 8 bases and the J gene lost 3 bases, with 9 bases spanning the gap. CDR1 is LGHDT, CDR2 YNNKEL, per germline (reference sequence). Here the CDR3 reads CASQKGTDTQYF. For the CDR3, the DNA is TGTGCCAGCCAAAAGGGAACAGATACGCAGTATTTT.

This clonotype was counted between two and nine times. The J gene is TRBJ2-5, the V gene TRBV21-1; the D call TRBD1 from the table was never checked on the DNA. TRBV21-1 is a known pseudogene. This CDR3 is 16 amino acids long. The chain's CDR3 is CASSKAKGLIRETQYF. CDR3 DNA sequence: TGTGCCAGCAGCAAAGCGAAGGGGCTTATTAGGGAGACCCAGTACTTC.

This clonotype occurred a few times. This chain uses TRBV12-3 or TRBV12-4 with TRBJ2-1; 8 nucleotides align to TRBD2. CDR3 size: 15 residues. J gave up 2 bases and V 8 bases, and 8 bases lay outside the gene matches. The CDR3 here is CASLGSGGPYNEQFF. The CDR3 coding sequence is TGTGCCAGCTTGGGGTCGGGAGGGCCCTACAATGAGCAGTTCTTC.

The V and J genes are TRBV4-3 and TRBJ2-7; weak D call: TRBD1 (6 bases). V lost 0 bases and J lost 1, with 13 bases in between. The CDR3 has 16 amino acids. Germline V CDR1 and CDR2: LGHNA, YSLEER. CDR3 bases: TGCGCCAGCAGCCAAGACTGGCCAGGGGTGTCCTACGAGCAGTACTTC. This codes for CASSQDWPGVSYEQYF.

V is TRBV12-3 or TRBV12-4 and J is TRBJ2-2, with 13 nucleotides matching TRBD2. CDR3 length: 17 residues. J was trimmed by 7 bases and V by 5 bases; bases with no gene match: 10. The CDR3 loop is CASSIPGLAGVGGELFF. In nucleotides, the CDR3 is TGTGCCAGCAGTATTCCCGGACTAGCGGGAGTTGGCGGGGAGCTGTTTTTT.

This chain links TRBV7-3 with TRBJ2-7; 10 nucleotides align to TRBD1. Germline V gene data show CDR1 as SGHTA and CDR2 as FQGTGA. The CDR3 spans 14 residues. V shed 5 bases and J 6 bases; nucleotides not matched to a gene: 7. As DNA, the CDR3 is TGTGCCAGCAGCCTGGGACAGGGGTCAGGCGAGCAGTACTTC. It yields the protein CASSLGQGSGEQYF.

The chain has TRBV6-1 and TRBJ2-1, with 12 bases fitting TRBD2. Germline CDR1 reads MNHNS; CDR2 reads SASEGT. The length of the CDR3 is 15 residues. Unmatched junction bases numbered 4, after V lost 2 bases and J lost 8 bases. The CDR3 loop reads CASSELAGGRHEQFF. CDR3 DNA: TGTGCCAGCAGTGAACTAGCGGGGGGGCGGCATGAGCAGTTCTTC.

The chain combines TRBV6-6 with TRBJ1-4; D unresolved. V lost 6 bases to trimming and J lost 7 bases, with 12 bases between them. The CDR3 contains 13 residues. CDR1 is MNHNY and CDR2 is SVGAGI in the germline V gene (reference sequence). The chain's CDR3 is CASSYRTGEKLFF. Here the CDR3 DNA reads TGTGCCAGCAGCTACCGAACGGGTGAAAAACTGTTTTTT.